This T cell receptor beta chain was sequenced in a study of regulatory T cells in long-lasting Graves disease. Study observations and caveats: Newly diagnosed Graves' patients had higher TCR diversity than persistent ones. Exclusively peripheral blood, rather than thyroid tissue, was studied. Persistent disease was characterized by preferential usage of TRBV28, TRBJ1-2 and TRBJ2-5.

The table lists this clonotype with many counts. Its antigen is undetermined. Through Arm-PCR of CDR3 regions and iRepertoire HTBI primers, TCR beta libraries were built. Original analysis: Detected in the samples were some 68 TRBV and 15 or so TRBJ segments. TCRdb itself ran the multiplex PCR reads through MiXCR, one entry per CDR3 protein. TCRdb's processing, not the authors' own work, is the source of the V and J calls. The data show a few hundred thousand distinct CDR3 sequences, with about 20% seen just once and around 26% held by the top ten. Time point in this sample: persistent/refractory GD, antithyroid drugs over 5 years with positive TRAb. Making the TCR library involved RNA that had been extracted from PBMCs. Germline assignment: CDR1 DFQATT and CDR2 SNEGSKA (reference sequence). This CDR3 comprises 12 residues. Between the trimmed V and J ends, which lost 2 bases and 5 bases, there was a span of 9 bases.

V usage is TRBV20-1 and J usage is TRBJ2-5, with no clear D. The input for sequencing was peripheral blood mononuclear cells (PBMCs), taken when the disease was refractory, from a patient treated with antithyroid drugs. The source is a female donor with Graves disease. DNA of the CDR3: TGCAGTGCTAGAACCGGAGTGGAGACCCAGTACTTC. Residues: CSARTGVETQYF.